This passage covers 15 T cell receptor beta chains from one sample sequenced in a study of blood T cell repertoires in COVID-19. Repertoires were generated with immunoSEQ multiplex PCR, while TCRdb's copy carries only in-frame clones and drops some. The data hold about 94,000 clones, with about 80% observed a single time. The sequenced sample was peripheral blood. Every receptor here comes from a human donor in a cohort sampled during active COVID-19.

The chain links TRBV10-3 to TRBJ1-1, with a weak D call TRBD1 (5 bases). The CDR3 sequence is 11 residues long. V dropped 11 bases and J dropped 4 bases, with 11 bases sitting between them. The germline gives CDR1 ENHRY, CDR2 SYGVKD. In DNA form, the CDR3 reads TGTGCCCATGGGGGGGGCACTGAAGCTTTCTTT. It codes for CAHGGGTEAFF.

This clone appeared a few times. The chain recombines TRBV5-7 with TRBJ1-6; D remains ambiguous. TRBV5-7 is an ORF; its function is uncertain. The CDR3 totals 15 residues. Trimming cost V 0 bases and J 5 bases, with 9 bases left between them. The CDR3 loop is CASSLAGDNNSPLHF. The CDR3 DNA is TGTGCCAGCAGCTTGGCCGGGGATAATAATTCACCCCTCCACTTT.

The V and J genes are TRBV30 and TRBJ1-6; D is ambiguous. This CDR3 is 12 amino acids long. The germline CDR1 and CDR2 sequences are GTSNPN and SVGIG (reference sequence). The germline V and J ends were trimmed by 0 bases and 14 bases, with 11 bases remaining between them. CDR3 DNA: TGTGCCTGGAGTGTAAGACGGGGTACCCTCCACTTT. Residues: CAWSVRRGTLHF.

The CDR3 bases are TGTGCCAGCAGCACGAGAGGGAGTCAGCCCCAGCATTTT. Protein: CASSTRGSQPQHF. The chain couples TRBV6-2 or TRBV6-3 to TRBJ1-5; D is ambiguous. The germline V and J ends were trimmed by 6 bases and 6 bases, with 12 bases remaining between them. The CDR3 is made up of 13 amino acids. In germline, CDR1 is MNHEY, CDR2 SVGEGT.

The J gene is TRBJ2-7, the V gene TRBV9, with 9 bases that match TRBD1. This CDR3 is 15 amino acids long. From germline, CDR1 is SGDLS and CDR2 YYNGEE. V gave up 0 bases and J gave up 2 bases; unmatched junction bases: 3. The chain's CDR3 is CASSVVGTGPYEQYF. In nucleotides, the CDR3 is TGTGCCAGCAGCGTAGTAGGGACAGGGCCCTACGAGCAGTACTTC.

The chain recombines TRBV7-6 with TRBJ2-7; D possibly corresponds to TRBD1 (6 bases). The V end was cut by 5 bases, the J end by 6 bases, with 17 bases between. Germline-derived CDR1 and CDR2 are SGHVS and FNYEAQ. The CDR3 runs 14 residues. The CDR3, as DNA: TGTGCCAGCAGCCCGAGCAGGGGTTTCGGCGAGCAGTACTTC. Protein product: CASSPSRGFGEQYF.

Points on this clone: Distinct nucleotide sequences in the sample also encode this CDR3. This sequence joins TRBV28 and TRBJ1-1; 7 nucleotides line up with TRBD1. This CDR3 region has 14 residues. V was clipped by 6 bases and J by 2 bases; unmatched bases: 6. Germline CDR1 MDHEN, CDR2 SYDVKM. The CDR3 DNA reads TGTGCCAGCAGACGGGACAGTACCAACACTGAAGCTTTCTTT. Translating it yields CASRRDSTNTEAFF.

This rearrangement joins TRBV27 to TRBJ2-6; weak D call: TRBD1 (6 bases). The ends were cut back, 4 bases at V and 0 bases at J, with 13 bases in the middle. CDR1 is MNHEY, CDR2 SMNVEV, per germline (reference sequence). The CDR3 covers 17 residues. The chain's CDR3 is CASSWAGQSSGANVLTF. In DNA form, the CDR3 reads TGTGCCAGCAGTTGGGCAGGACAGAGCTCTGGGGCCAACGTCCTGACTTTC.

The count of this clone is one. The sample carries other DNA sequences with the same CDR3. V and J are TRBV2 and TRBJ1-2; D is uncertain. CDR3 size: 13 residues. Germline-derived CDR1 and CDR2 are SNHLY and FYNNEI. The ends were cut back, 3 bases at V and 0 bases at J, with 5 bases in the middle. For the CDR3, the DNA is TGTGCCAGCAGTGACCGAGCTAACTATGGCTACACCTTC. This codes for CASSDRANYGYTF.

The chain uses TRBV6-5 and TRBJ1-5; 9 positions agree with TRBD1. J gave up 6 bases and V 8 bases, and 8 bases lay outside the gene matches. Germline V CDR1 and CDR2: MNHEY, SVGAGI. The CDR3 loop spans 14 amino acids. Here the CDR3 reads CASALQGASQPQHF. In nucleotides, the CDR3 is TGTGCCAGCGCGCTACAGGGGGCAAGTCAGCCCCAGCATTTT.

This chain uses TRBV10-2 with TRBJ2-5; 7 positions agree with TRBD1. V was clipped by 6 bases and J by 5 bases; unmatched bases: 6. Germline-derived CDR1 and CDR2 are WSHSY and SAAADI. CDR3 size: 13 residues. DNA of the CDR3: TGCGCCAGCAGCAGGGGGATGGGGGAGACCCAGTACTTC. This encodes CASSRGMGETQYF.

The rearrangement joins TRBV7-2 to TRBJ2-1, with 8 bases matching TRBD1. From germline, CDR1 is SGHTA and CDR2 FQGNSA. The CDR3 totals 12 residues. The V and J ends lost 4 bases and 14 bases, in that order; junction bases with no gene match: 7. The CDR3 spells CASSSGQGRKFF. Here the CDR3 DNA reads TGTGCCAGCAGCTCCGGACAGGGTAGGAAGTTCTTC.

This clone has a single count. The CDR3 bases are TGCGCCAGCAGCTGGAGACTAGAGTACAATGAGCAGTTCTTC. Residues: CASSWRLEYNEQFF. This chain uses TRBV5-1 with TRBJ2-1; D might be TRBD2 (6 bases). CDR3 length: 14 amino acids. CDR1 SGHRS and CDR2 YFSETQ come from the germline V gene. V lost 3 bases, J lost 4 bases, and 11 bases lay in between.

DNA of the CDR3: TGTGCCAGCAGCTTGCGAAGCGGGTCCTACGAGCAGTACTTC. Its translation: CASSLRSGSYEQYF. The gene calls are TRBV6-2 or TRBV6-3 and TRBJ2-7, with D possibly matching TRBD2 (6 bases). The germline gives CDR1 MNHEY, CDR2 SVGEGT. V was pared by 6 bases and J by 1 base, with 13 bases between. This CDR3 comprises 14 residues.

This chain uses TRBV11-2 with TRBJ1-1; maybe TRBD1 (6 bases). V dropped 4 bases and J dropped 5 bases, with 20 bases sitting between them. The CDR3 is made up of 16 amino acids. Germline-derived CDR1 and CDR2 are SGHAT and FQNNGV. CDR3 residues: CASSSLRAGVRTEAFF. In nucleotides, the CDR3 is TGTGCCAGCAGCTCCCTCAGGGCAGGGGTAAGGACTGAAGCTTTCTTT.